This is a list of T cell receptor beta chains from one sample in a study of blood T cell repertoires in COVID-19. Sequenced by immunoSEQ multiplex PCR; TCRdb stores in-frame clones only, minus some. The table lists 150,000 to 200,000 clones, 90% to 95% of them singletons. The sequenced material came from peripheral blood. These receptors were taken from a woman aged 60-75 years with COVID-19, enrolled during active disease. Both conserved end residues are part of each CDR3. D genes are given only for firm matches. Where a row states a size, it is once, few, many or the class of an expanded clone; other rows omit it.

j_call | clone_size | v_call | d_call | cdr3_aa | cdr3_nt
TRBJ2-7 | NA | TRBV18 | TRBD1 | CASSPGQGRYSYEQYF | TGTGCCAGCTCGCCTGGACAGGGGAGATACTCCTACGAGCAGTACTTC
TRBJ1-1 | NA | TRBV5-6 | TRBD1 | CASSFGTGVGVNTEAFF | TGTGCCAGCAGCTTCGGGACAGGGGTGGGGGTGAACACTGAAGCTTTCTTT
TRBJ1-1 | NA | TRBV7-8 | TRBD1 | CASEGTGGYWNTEAFF | TGTGCCAGCGAGGGGACAGGGGGTTATTGGAACACTGAAGCTTTCTTT
TRBJ1-1 | NA | TRBV25-1 | TRBD1 | CASSEDRGPPTEAFF | TGTGCCAGCAGTGAGGACAGGGGGCCCCCCACTGAAGCTTTCTTT
TRBJ2-2 | NA | TRBV7-2 | NA | CASSSGTGSTGELFF | TGTGCCAGCAGCTCTGGTACAGGGTCGACCGGGGAGCTGTTTTTT
TRBJ1-1 | NA | TRBV6-5 | NA | CASSYLADMNTEAFF | TGTGCCAGCAGTTACTTGGCGGACATGAACACTGAAGCTTTCTTT
TRBJ1-2 | NA | TRBV11-2 | TRBD1 | CASSPGRQGGYGYTF | TGTGCCAGCAGCCCGGGACGTCAGGGGGGTTATGGCTACACCTTC
TRBJ2-3 | NA | TRBV7-9 | NA | CASMSQGDTQYF | TGTGCCAGCATGTCACAGGGAGATACGCAGTATTTT
TRBJ2-7 | NA | TRBV12-3/TRBV12-4 | TRBD2 | CASNYGLGNEQYF | TGTGCCAGCAACTACGGACTAGGCAACGAGCAGTACTTC
TRBJ2-1 | NA | TRBV19 | NA | CARAKRCSYNEQFF | TGTGCCAGGGCCAAACGATGCTCCTACAATGAGCAGTTCTTC
TRBJ2-7 | NA | TRBV11-2 | TRBD1 | CASSTGQGPEQYF | TGTGCCAGCAGCACCGGACAGGGTCCCGAGCAGTACTTC
TRBJ1-5 | once | TRBV19 | TRBD1 | CASSIVRGQGNQPQHF | TGTGCCAGTAGTATAGTCCGGGGACAGGGAAATCAGCCCCAGCATTTT
TRBJ2-1 | NA | TRBV5-6 | TRBD1 | CASSLEGARYNEQFF | TGTGCCAGCAGCTTGGAGGGGGCAAGGTACAATGAGCAGTTCTTC
TRBJ1-2 | NA | TRBV19 | NA | CASSIDGASYGYTF | TGTGCCAGTAGTATAGATGGGGCCAGCTATGGCTACACCTTC
TRBJ1-2 | NA | TRBV3-1/TRBV3-2 | TRBD1 | CASSQSNGQGYGYTF | TGTGCCAGCAGCCAATCCAACGGACAGGGCTACGGCTACACCTTC
TRBJ1-1 | NA | TRBV5-1 | NA | CASTLGGDPTEAFF | TGCGCCAGCACCTTGGGGGGCGACCCCACTGAAGCTTTCTTT
TRBJ2-7 | NA | TRBV7-2 | NA | CASSFQGVGLEEQYF | TGTGCCAGCAGCTTTCAGGGGGTGGGACTAGAAGAGCAGTACTTC
TRBJ1-1 | NA | TRBV2 | NA | CASSTYTPFF | TGTGCCAGCAGTACGTACACACCTTTCTTT
TRBJ1-5 | NA | TRBV2 | TRBD1 | CASSEAQQGTVYSNQPQHF | TGTGCCAGCAGTGAAGCCCAACAGGGGACAGTCTATAGCAATCAGCCCCAGCATTTT
TRBJ1-1 | NA | TRBV18 | NA | CASSPLGRDTEAFF | TGTGCCAGCTCCCCGCTCGGGCGGGACACTGAAGCTTTCTTT
TRBJ1-1 | NA | TRBV5-3 | TRBD1 | CARSLWGQQNTEAFF | TGTGCCAGAAGCTTGTGGGGACAGCAGAACACTGAAGCTTTCTTT
TRBJ2-2 | once | TRBV6-5 | NA | CASSSTTYTGELFF | TGTGCCAGCAGTTCGACTACTTACACCGGGGAGCTGTTTTTT
TRBJ2-7 | NA | TRBV3-1/TRBV3-2 | NA | CASSRDTTPYEQYF | TGTGCCAGCAGCCGGGACACGACCCCCTACGAGCAGTACTTC
TRBJ1-2 | NA | TRBV7-2 | TRBD1 | CASSTRTGNGYTF | TGTGCCAGCAGCACCAGGACAGGGAATGGCTACACCTTC
TRBJ2-1 | NA | TRBV6-1 | TRBD2 | CASSAWTSGSDYNEQFF | TGTGCCAGCAGTGCCTGGACTAGCGGGTCTGACTACAATGAGCAGTTCTTC
TRBJ1-5 | NA | TRBV10-3 | TRBD1 | CAISESRTGGNQPQHF | TGTGCCATCAGTGAGTCCCGGACAGGAGGAAATCAGCCCCAGCATTTT
TRBJ1-2 | NA | TRBV6-5 | NA | CASSRFGQTYGYTF | TGTGCCAGCAGTAGATTCGGACAGACCTATGGCTACACCTTC
TRBJ1-6 | NA | TRBV10-2 | NA | CASSQNSPLHF | TGCGCCAGCAGTCAAAATTCACCCCTCCACTTT
TRBJ1-1 | NA | TRBV11-2 | NA | CASSQRVEGTEAFF | TGTGCCAGCAGCCAGCGGGTGGAGGGCACTGAAGCTTTCTTT
TRBJ2-1 | NA | TRBV9 | NA | CASSVVGLATYNEQFF | TGTGCCAGCAGCGTAGTAGGGCTAGCGACCTACAATGAGCAGTTCTTC
TRBJ2-7 | NA | TRBV27 | NA | CATRKTASSSYEQYF | TGTGCCACCAGGAAGACAGCTTCTAGCTCCTACGAGCAGTACTTC
TRBJ2-2 | NA | TRBV5-5 | NA | CASSPTPGSGELFF | TGTGCCAGCAGCCCCACGCCAGGGTCGGGGGAGCTGTTTTTT
TRBJ2-6 | NA | TRBV3-1/TRBV3-2 | TRBD1 | CASNQLRDRYLLSGANVLTF | TGTGCCAGCAACCAACTGAGGGACAGGTATTTACTCTCTGGGGCCAACGTCCTGACTTTC
TRBJ1-6 | NA | TRBV6-1 | NA | CASSDTGNNSPLHF | TGTGCCAGCAGTGATACCGGGAATAATTCACCCCTCCACTTT
TRBJ1-2 | NA | TRBV4-3 | NA | CASSQNAQGINGYTF | TGCGCCAGCAGCCAAAATGCACAGGGTATCAATGGCTACACCTTC
TRBJ1-5 | NA | TRBV7-6 | TRBD1 | CASSLRTGTYQPQHF | TGTGCCAGCAGCTTAAGGACAGGGACATATCAGCCCCAGCATTTT
TRBJ1-2 | NA | TRBV5-6 | TRBD1 | CASSLGTGQSYGYTF | TGTGCCAGCAGCTTGGGTACGGGACAGTCCTATGGCTACACCTTC
TRBJ1-2 | once | TRBV29-1 | TRBD1 | CSVEPRHGTGNYGYTF | TGCAGCGTTGAACCTCGCCACGGGACAGGGAACTATGGCTACACCTTC
TRBJ1-2 | NA | TRBV13 | TRBD1 | CASSLTGGDYGYTF | TGTGCCAGCAGCTTGACAGGGGGCGACTATGGCTACACCTTC
TRBJ2-1 | NA | TRBV25-1 | TRBD1 | CASSELRTGGLYNEQFF | TGTGCCAGCAGTGAATTGAGGACAGGGGGGCTCTACAATGAGCAGTTCTTC
TRBJ1-4 | NA | TRBV19 | TRBD1 | CASSQDREEKLFF | TGTGCCAGTAGTCAGGACAGGGAAGAAAAACTGTTTTTT
TRBJ1-2 | NA | TRBV27 | TRBD1 | CASSSPGQGVDYTF | TGTGCCAGCAGTTCTCCGGGACAGGGGGTAGACTACACCTTC
TRBJ1-3 | NA | TRBV27 | NA | CASSSGPSGNGNTIYF | TGTGCCAGCAGTTCGGGCCCCTCAGGGAACGGAAACACCATATATTTT
TRBJ1-2 | NA | TRBV19 | TRBD1 | CASRVDRGFGYGYTF | TGTGCCAGTAGGGTCGACAGGGGGTTCGGCTATGGCTACACCTTC
TRBJ2-7 | NA | TRBV7-2 | TRBD1 | CASSRSRGPNEQYF | TGTGCCAGCAGTCGAAGCAGGGGGCCCAACGAGCAGTACTTC